The present entry profiles one TCR beta chain with its context. The data originate from a study of T cells in Graves' hyperthyroidism and ophthalmopathy. RNA transcripts served as the template for amplifying TCR beta CDR3 regions. The TCR CDR3 was amplified in a first-round RT-PCR using the HTBI primer set. TCRdb redid the calling of the multiplex PCR reads with MiXCR, one entry per CDR3 protein. Here the sample spans a few hundred thousand distinct CDR3 sequences, roughly 23% being singletons. The germline CDR1 and CDR2 sequences are DFQATT and SNEGSKA (reference sequence). V lost 3 bases and J lost 15; bases outside the gene matches: 5. The CDR3 sequence is 11 residues long.

The chain has TRBV20-1 and TRBJ2-4; 10 nucleotides line up with TRBD2. This TCR came from a woman in her seventies with Graves' ophthalmopathy. Sequencing was performed on blood. CDR3 loop: CSASSSGSLYF. The CDR3 DNA reads TGCAGTGCTAGTTCTAGCGGGAGTCTGTACTTC.